What follows is one T cell receptor beta chain and its context. There is no known antigen for this receptor. Nothing much larger sits one base from this clone, and base qualities are not available. The sample originates from a study of beta chain features in type 1 diabetes (dated by TCRdb to 2017 to 2018). In terms of the full investigation: Mean age, gender distribution, total cell number and subset yield were not different between patients and healthy donors. A total of 100 million to 110 million sorted cells were examined across all samples, and a strong correlation was observed between cell number per subset and RNA yield. In the study, recently diagnosed type 1 diabetes patients and matched healthy donors were compared on the TCRB repertoires of their sorted circulating CD4+ T cell subsets. Naive and central memory subsets were obtained from all 30 or so donors, but regulatory and stem cell-like memory subsets were isolated from only 8 patients and about 8 healthy donors.

The CDR1 and CDR2 encoded by the germline V gene are SGHDT and YYEEEE. The V and J ends are trimmed by 7 bases and 8 bases, leaving 13 bases between them. The cysteine opens and the phenylalanine closes a CDR3 of 12 amino acids. CDR3 DNA only is kept here, 36 bases in frame from base 1. Points the paper makes about the study in general: The naive, central memory and regulatory TCRB repertoires appeared to resemble one another more closely among patients than among healthy donors. Type 1 diabetes patients showed a moderate but significant shortening of TCRB CDR3 length in all four CD4+ subsets. PCR might favor shorter templates, but patient and control samples were amplified and corrected together, so any skew would affect both groups equally. At VDJ recombination sites, type 1 diabetes patients had fewer insertions and more deleted nucleotides, which implies abnormalities in thymic rearrangement. Because cDNA was sequenced instead of genomic DNA, highly expressing activated cells could be over-represented, though the groups showed no difference in activation or CD3 levels. HLA sub-analyses involved small numbers of individuals, so any influence of HLA type on TCRB rearrangement remained unresolved.

The entire isolated RNA was reverse transcribed using the High Capacity cDNA Reverse Transcription Kit, and thus expressed TCRB transcripts were sequenced. Deep immunoSEQ sequencing was performed on naive, central memory and regulatory T cell samples, with an average of approximately 4 million total reads per sample. Sorted cells were lysed in RLT buffer and RNA was extracted with DNase-treated RNeasy Micro or Mini kits, depending on cell number. Each cell subset was processed on its own to prevent cross-contamination, while patient and healthy donor samples were processed together. Using the immunoSEQ multiplex PCR, TCRB sequences were amplified from cDNA into 87-bp fragments spanning the CDR3 region. The amplicons were sequenced using the Illumina HiSeq platform. The authors processed their data as follows. PCR bias was corrected computationally using synthetic template baselines, and reads within Hamming distance 2 were collapsed, with unmergeable singletons discarded. Reads were aligned to IMGT to assign V, D and J genes, CDR3 length, and insertions or deletions at six rearrangement sites. Within each subset, clonotype counts were normalized to the number of sorted cells before true diversity and Gini coefficients were calculated with the tcR R package. The overlap coefficient, calculated on TCRB nucleotide sequences, was used to measure repertoire sharing. As a proxy for the pre-selection repertoire, out-of-frame TCRB sequences from naive cells were analyzed. TCRdb's version of the immuneACCESS table is confined to in-frame rearrangements and falls short of the full clone set. An unresolved V gene accounts for under half of the shortfall where checked; the remainder is of unknown origin. V and J calls and clone size are given by that table; D and trimming were obtained from the DNA. Counted in this sample were about 650,000 clones; around 12% of them appeared once. About 0.11% of the sample rests with the top ten.

A single peripheral blood draw of around 100 mL on average was collected from each donor into heparinised tubes. Naive, central memory, regulatory and stem cell-like memory CD4+ T cells were sorted on a BD FACSAria II using a panel including CD45RO, CCR7, CD25, CD127, CD95 and CD27. Every sorted population had a purity above 95%. PBMCs were isolated immediately by Lymphoprep density gradient centrifugation and stained directly without culture. So that batch effects would be minimized, each experiment stained and sorted samples in pairs, pairing one healthy donor with one patient. The sample was naive CD4+ T cells from blood. In light of the paper, this sample's cell subset or site label describes: true naive CD4+ T cells. The sequence is built from TRBV5-6 and TRBJ2-1; no D segment can be confidently identified. The receptor comes from a man aged 25 to 40 with type 1 diabetes. The sequenced DNA: TGTGCCAGCGGGCTCCTCGGGCATGAGCAGTTCTTC. It encodes CASGLLGHEQFF.